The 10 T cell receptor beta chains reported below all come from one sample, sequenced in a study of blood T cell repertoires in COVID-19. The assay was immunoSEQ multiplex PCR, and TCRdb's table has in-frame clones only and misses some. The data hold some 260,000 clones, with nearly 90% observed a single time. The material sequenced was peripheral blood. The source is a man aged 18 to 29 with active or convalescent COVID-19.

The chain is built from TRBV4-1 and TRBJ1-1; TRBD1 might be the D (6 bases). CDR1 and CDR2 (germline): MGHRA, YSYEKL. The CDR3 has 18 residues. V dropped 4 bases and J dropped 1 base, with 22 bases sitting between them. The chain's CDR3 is CASSPAQTGMGSNTEAFF. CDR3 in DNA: TGCGCCAGCAGCCCTGCCCAAACAGGGATGGGATCGAACACTGAAGCTTTCTTT.

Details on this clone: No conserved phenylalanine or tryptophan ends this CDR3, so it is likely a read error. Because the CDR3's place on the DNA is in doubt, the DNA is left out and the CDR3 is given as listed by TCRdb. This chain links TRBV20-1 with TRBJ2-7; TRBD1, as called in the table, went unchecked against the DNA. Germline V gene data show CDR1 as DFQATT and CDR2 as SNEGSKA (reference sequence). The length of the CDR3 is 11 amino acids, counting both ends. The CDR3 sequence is CSARDGAGFIL.

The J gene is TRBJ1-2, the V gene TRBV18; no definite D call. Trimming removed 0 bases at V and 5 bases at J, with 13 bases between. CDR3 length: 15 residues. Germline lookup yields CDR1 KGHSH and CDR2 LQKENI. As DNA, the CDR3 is TGTGCCAGCTCACCACCGGCGGTGGTGCCTTATGGCTACACCTTC. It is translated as CASSPPAVVPYGYTF.

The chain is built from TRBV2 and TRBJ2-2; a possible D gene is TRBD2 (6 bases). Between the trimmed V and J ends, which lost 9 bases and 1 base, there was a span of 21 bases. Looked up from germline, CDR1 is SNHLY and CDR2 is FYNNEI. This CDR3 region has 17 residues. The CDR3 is CASTAPRGTENTGELFF. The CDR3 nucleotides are TGTGCCAGTACTGCTCCCCGGGGGACGGAGAACACCGGGGAGCTGTTTTTT.

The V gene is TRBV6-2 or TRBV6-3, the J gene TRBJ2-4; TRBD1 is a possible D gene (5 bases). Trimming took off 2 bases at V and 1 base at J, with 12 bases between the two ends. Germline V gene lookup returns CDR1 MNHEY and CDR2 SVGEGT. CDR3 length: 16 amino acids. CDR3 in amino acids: CASSYALGRAKNIQYF. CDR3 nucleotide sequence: TGTGCCAGCAGTTACGCGCTGGGGCGGGCCAAAAACATTCAGTACTTC.

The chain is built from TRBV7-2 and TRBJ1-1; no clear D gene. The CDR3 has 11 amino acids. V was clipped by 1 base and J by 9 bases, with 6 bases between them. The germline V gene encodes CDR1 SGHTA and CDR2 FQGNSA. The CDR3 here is CASSLGGQAFF. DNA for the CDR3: TGTGCCAGCAGCTTAGGAGGGCAAGCTTTCTTT.

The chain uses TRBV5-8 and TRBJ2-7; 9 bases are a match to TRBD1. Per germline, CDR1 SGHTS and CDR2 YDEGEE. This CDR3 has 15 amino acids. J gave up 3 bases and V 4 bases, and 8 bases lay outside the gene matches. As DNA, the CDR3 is TGTGCCAGCAGCCCTGGACAGGGGATGGGCTACGAGCAGTACTTC. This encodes CASSPGQGMGYEQYF.

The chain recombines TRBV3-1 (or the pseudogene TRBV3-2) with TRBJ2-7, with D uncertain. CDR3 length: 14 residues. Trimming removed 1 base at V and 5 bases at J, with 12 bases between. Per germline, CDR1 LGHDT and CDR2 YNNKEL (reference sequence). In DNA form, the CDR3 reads TGTGCCAGCAGCCAAGGTACTCGCGCCCACGAGCAGTACTTC. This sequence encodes CASSQGTRAHEQYF.

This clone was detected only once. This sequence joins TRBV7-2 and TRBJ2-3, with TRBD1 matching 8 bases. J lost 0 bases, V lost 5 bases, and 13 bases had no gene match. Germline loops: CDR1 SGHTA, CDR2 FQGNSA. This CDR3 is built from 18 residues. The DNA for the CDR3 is TGTGCCAGCAGCCCCCGCGGGACAGGACGGTCTAGCACAGATACGCAGTATTTT. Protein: CASSPRGTGRSSTDTQYF. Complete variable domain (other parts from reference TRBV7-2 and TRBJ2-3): GAGVSQSPSNKVTEKGKDVELRCDPISGHTALYWYRQSLGQGLEFLIYFQGNSAPDKSGLPSDRFSAERTGGSVSTLTIQRTQQEDSAVYLCASSPRGTGRSSTDTQYFGPGTRLTVL.

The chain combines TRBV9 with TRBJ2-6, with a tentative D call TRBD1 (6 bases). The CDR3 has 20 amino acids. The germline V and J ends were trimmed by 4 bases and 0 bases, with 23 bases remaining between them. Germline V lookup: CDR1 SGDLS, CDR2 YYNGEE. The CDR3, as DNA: TGTGCCAGCAGCAGAGGGACAATCTTGGAGTGGGGCTCTGGGGCCAACGTCCTGACTTTC. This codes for CASSRGTILEWGSGANVLTF.